This paragraph covers one T cell receptor beta chain sequence. The entry originates in a study of CD8 T cells in Susac syndrome. Random hexamers served to reverse transcribe roughly 0.45 to 1 ug RNA. An immunoSEQ multiplex PCR amplified TCR beta CDR3 over 54 Vbeta and 13 Jbeta. MiXCR was run by TCRdb on the immunoSEQ multiplex PCR reads, yielding one entry per CDR3 protein. The sample includes fewer than 350,000 distinct CDR3 sequences, approximately 90% of them seen just once. The V and J ends lost 7 bases and 5 bases respectively, with 18 bases between them. The germline gives CDR1 SQVTM, CDR2 ANQGSEA. This CDR3 has 14 residues.

Sequencing was carried out using CD4+ T cells from PBMCs. This sequence was found in a human donor with multiple sclerosis. This rearrangement joins TRBV29-1 to TRBJ1-5; the D is unclear. The CDR3 protein is CSARLRGPYQPQHF. The CDR3 bases are TGCAGCGCGAGACTTAGAGGGCCCTATCAGCCCCAGCATTTT.